These T cell receptor beta chains were read from a single sample in a study of cytomegalovirus exposure and HLA in healthy donors. Method: immunoSEQ multiplex PCR; TCRdb's copy keeps in-frame clones and lacks some. Among around 200,000 clones listed, more than 75% were seen once. The specimen was PBMCs. The receptors stem from a woman in her 40s in good health and CMV-seronegative. Each CDR3 is given with its conserved first and last residue. The order of the fields is J gene, clone size, V gene, CDR3 length, D gene, CDR3 protein, CDR3 DNA. A D gene is named only where the DNA matches it firmly. Size values are once, few and many counts, or a class for expanded clones, and some rows have none.

j_gene: TRBJ2-1
abundance: .
v_gene: TRBV11-2
len: 15
d_gene: .
CDR3aa: CASSLGSTAALEQFF
CDR3nt: TGTGCCAGCAGCTTAGGGTCGACCGCGGCCCTCGAGCAGTTCTTC

j_gene: TRBJ1-1
abundance: few
v_gene: TRBV5-5
len: 16
d_gene: TRBD1
CDR3aa: CASSPPIAGGVTEAFF
CDR3nt: TGTGCCAGCAGCCCACCCATTGCAGGGGGCGTCACTGAAGCTTTCTTT

j_gene: TRBJ2-3
abundance: .
v_gene: TRBV27
len: 14
d_gene: .
CDR3aa: CASSLFRVGDTQYF
CDR3nt: TGTGCCAGCAGTTTATTCAGGGTTGGAGATACGCAGTATTTT

j_gene: TRBJ1-3
abundance: .
v_gene: TRBV11-2
len: 13
d_gene: .
CDR3aa: CASGTGPGNTIYF
CDR3nt: TGTGCCAGCGGCACAGGGCCTGGAAACACCATATATTTT

j_gene: TRBJ2-1
abundance: once
v_gene: TRBV27
len: 17
d_gene: .
CDR3aa: CASSPRALRITNNEQFF
CDR3nt: TGTGCCAGCAGTCCCCGCGCGTTGCGGATAACTAACAATGAGCAGTTCTTC

j_gene: TRBJ2-7
abundance: .
v_gene: TRBV19
len: 12
d_gene: TRBD2
CDR3aa: CASSIGTSRLYF
CDR3nt: TGTGCCAGTAGTATTGGGACTAGCAGGTTGTACTTC

j_gene: TRBJ1-2
abundance: .
v_gene: TRBV10-3
len: 15
d_gene: .
CDR3aa: CAIRISGLISYGYTF
CDR3nt: TGTGCCATCAGGATCTCAGGGCTCATTAGCTATGGCTACACCTTC

j_gene: TRBJ1-6
abundance: .
v_gene: TRBV25-1
len: 15
d_gene: TRBD1
CDR3aa: CASSRGTGQDSPLHF
CDR3nt: TGTGCCAGCTCCAGGGGGACAGGGCAGGATTCACCCCTCCACTTT

j_gene: TRBJ2-3
abundance: .
v_gene: TRBV4-2
len: 15
d_gene: .
CDR3aa: CASSQDIRVTDTQYF
CDR3nt: TGTGCCAGCAGCCAAGATATACGGGTAACAGATACGCAGTATTTT

j_gene: TRBJ1-1
abundance: .
v_gene: TRBV19
len: 15
d_gene: TRBD1
CDR3aa: CASSVWTGANTEAFF
CDR3nt: TGTGCCAGTAGTGTCTGGACAGGAGCGAACACTGAAGCTTTCTTT

j_gene: TRBJ2-7
abundance: .
v_gene: TRBV7-2
len: 13
d_gene: .
CDR3aa: CASSLGRGYEQYF
CDR3nt: TGTGCCAGCAGCTTAGGGCGGGGCTACGAGCAGTACTTC

j_gene: TRBJ2-7
abundance: .
v_gene: TRBV5-1
len: 14
d_gene: TRBD1
CDR3aa: CASRSDRGLYEQYF
CDR3nt: TGCGCCAGCAGATCTGACAGGGGACTCTACGAGCAGTACTTC

j_gene: TRBJ1-2
abundance: .
v_gene: TRBV5-1
len: 13
d_gene: .
CDR3aa: CASSSGTGSLRTF
CDR3nt: TGCGCCAGCAGCTCTGGAACCGGGTCCCTTCGGACCTTC

j_gene: TRBJ2-7
abundance: few
v_gene: TRBV15
len: 15
d_gene: .
CDR3aa: CATSRDAGFSYEQYF
CDR3nt: TGTGCCACCAGCAGAGATGCGGGTTTCTCCTACGAGCAGTACTTC

j_gene: TRBJ2-7
abundance: .
v_gene: TRBV30
len: 11
d_gene: .
CDR3aa: CAWTGENEQYF
CDR3nt: TGTGCCTGGACAGGGGAGAACGAGCAGTACTTC

j_gene: TRBJ2-7
abundance: .
v_gene: TRBV7-2
len: 14
d_gene: .
CDR3aa: CASSIIQGAYEQYF
CDR3nt: TGTGCCAGCAGCATTATCCAGGGCGCCTACGAGCAGTACTTC

j_gene: TRBJ2-3
abundance: .
v_gene: TRBV28
len: 15
d_gene: TRBD2
CDR3aa: CASSSPSGSSDTQYF
CDR3nt: TGTGCCAGCAGTTCCCCTAGCGGGAGTTCAGATACGCAGTATTTT

j_gene: TRBJ2-7
abundance: .
v_gene: TRBV7-2
len: 15
d_gene: TRBD2
CDR3aa: CASSRGLADYYEQYF
CDR3nt: TGTGCCAGCAGCCGCGGACTAGCGGACTACTACGAGCAGTACTTC

j_gene: TRBJ2-4
abundance: .
v_gene: TRBV6-6
len: 15
d_gene: .
CDR3aa: CASSYSTGRDYIQYF
CDR3nt: TGTGCCAGCAGTTACTCTACAGGGAGAGATTACATTCAGTACTTC

j_gene: TRBJ1-2
abundance: .
v_gene: TRBV5-1
len: 13
d_gene: TRBD1
CDR3aa: CASSGGTGIGYTF
CDR3nt: TGCGCCAGCAGCGGGGGGACAGGAATTGGCTACACCTTC

j_gene: TRBJ1-2
abundance: once
v_gene: TRBV27
len: 13
d_gene: .
CDR3aa: CASSFSAQVGYTF
CDR3nt: TGTGCCAGCAGTTTCTCGGCGCAGGTCGGCTACACCTTC